These 22 T cell receptor beta chains originate from one sample sequenced in a study of cytomegalovirus exposure and HLA in healthy donors. In the PCR, 60 Vbeta and 13 Jbeta primers were used. Profiling relied on immunoSEQ multiplex PCR, and the TCRdb table lists in-frame clones only, not all of them. This table has about 130,000 clones, around 80% appearing once. The sample taken for sequencing was PBMCs. These receptors all come from a woman between 45 and 60 years old in good health and CMV-seronegative.

A note on this clone: The DNA is left out, because the CDR3 cannot be placed on it with certainty; the CDR3 is given as TCRdb lists it. The chain employs TRBV30 and TRBJ1-2; TRBD1, the table's D call, was not compared with the DNA. The CDR3 extends over 16 residues, inclusive of both ends. CDR1 and CDR2 from the germline V gene are GTSNPN and SVGIG (reference sequence). CDR3 residues: CAWATGTGATNYGYPF.

The V gene is TRBV27, the J gene TRBJ2-1; 10 bases are shared with TRBD2. CDR1 is MNHEY, CDR2 SMNVEV, per germline (reference sequence). With V trimmed by 8 bases and J by 4 bases, 5 bases remained unmatched. This CDR3 is built from 14 residues. The CDR3 DNA reads TGTGCCAGCTCAGCGGGAGGGGGTTACAATGAGCAGTTCTTC. This codes for CASSAGGGYNEQFF.

This chain links TRBV7-2 with TRBJ1-1, with D possibly matching TRBD1 (6 bases). Germline V CDR1 and CDR2: SGHTA, FQGNSA. The CDR3 consists of 16 residues. The V end lost 1 base, the J end lost 5 bases, and 17 bases lay between the germline ends. The CDR3 loop is CASSLGALQGRTEAFF. CDR3 bases: TGTGCCAGCAGCTTAGGGGCCCTACAGGGTCGGACTGAAGCTTTCTTT.

This clone showed up just a few times. The rearrangement joins TRBV7-3 to TRBJ1-1; D is perhaps TRBD1 (5 bases). This CDR3 is built from 15 residues. CDR1 is SGHTA, CDR2 FQGTGA, per germline. Trimming cost V 0 bases and J 1 base, with 9 bases left between them. CDR3 DNA sequence: TGTGCCAGCAGCTTAACGGGGCGGACGAACACTGAAGCTTTCTTT. Translating gives CASSLTGRTNTEAFF.

The CDR3 region is CASSLRGELFF. The CDR3 region has the DNA TGTGCCAGCAGTCTCCGGGGGGAGCTGTTTTTT. The chain is built from TRBV5-8 and TRBJ2-2, with no clear D. The CDR3 extends over 11 amino acids. The V gene lost 5 bases and the J gene lost 8 bases, with 7 bases spanning the gap. Per germline, CDR1 SGHTS and CDR2 YDEGEE. Full variable domain (outside the CDR3, taken from reference TRBV5-8 and TRBJ2-2): EAGVTQSPTHLIKTRGQQATLRCSPISGHTSVYWYQQALGLGLQFLLWYDEGEERNRGNFPPRFSGRQFPNYSSELNVNALELEDSALYLCASSLRGELFFGEGSRLTVL.

This clone appeared a few times. This is likely a read error, given that the CDR3 carries no conserved phenylalanine or tryptophan at its end. No DNA is shown, since the ends of the CDR3 on it are uncertain; the CDR3 is the one TCRdb lists. This sequence joins TRBV21-1 and TRBJ2-2; the table gives TRBD1 as D, unverified against the DNA. TRBV21-1 is a pseudogene. The CDR3 has 11 amino acids, counting both end residues. The CDR3 reads CASSKGGPNMA.

This clone was counted only a few times. The J gene is TRBJ1-1, the V gene TRBV6-4; D ambiguous. CDR3 length equals 10 residues. Germline V gene sequence: CDR1 MRHNA, CDR2 SNTAGT. Trimming cost V 9 bases and J 3 bases, with 5 bases left between them. CDR3 in amino acids: CAREDTEAFF. The CDR3 nucleotides are TGTGCCAGGGAGGACACTGAAGCTTTCTTT.

The rearrangement links TRBV19 to TRBJ1-2; D gene uncertain. Germline CDR1 LNHDA, CDR2 SQIVND (reference sequence). The CDR3 has 14 amino acids. V shed 3 bases and J shed 4 bases, with 12 bases lying between them. Here the CDR3 reads CASSIGGLVYGYTF. The DNA for the CDR3 is TGTGCCAGTAGTATTGGTGGCCTCGTCTATGGCTACACCTTC.

The chain links TRBV28 to TRBJ1-1; 7 nucleotides agree with TRBD1. V shed 8 bases and J 3 bases; nucleotides not matched to a gene: 15. Germline CDR1 reads MDHEN; CDR2 reads SYDVKM. The CDR3 sequence is 16 residues long. The CDR3 sequence: CASDRQGRLIDTEAFF. In DNA, the CDR3 is TGTGCCAGCGACCGACAGGGCCGATTAATTGACACTGAAGCTTTCTTT.

The rearrangement links TRBV27 to TRBJ1-5; possible D gene TRBD1, 5 bases. Germline V gene lookup returns CDR1 MNHEY and CDR2 SMNVEV (reference sequence). This CDR3 is built from 12 residues. The V gene lost 5 bases and the J gene lost 9 bases, with 11 bases spanning the gap. CDR3 residues: CASSPPGGPQHF. The CDR3 coding sequence is TGTGCCAGCAGTCCACCCGGGGGGCCCCAGCATTTT.

The J gene is TRBJ2-7, the V gene TRBV27; 9 nucleotides match TRBD1. CDR1 and CDR2 (germline): MNHEY, SMNVEV (reference sequence). V dropped 2 bases and J dropped 6; count of bases not matched to a gene: 8. The CDR3 runs to 15 residues. The CDR3 DNA is TGTGCCAGCAGTTTAGGGGTGGACAGGGGTGGCGAGCAGTACTTC. Its protein product is CASSLGVDRGGEQYF.

V gene TRBV5-1 combines with J gene TRBJ2-5, with 9 bases fitting TRBD2. The CDR3 is 16 residues long. CDR1 is SGHRS, CDR2 YFSETQ, per germline. The V gene end was trimmed by 1 base and the J gene end by 3 bases; junction bases not matched to a gene: 7. CDR3 amino acids: CASSLLAGSPKETQYF. CDR3 coding DNA: TGCGCCAGCAGCTTGCTAGCGGGGTCACCCAAAGAGACCCAGTACTTC.

This clone was counted only a few times. The V and J genes are TRBV10-3 and TRBJ2-5; 9 bases agree with TRBD1. TRBJ2-7 matches the DNA end more closely, so the J call is doubtful. The CDR3 spans 14 residues. Looked up from germline, CDR1 is ENHRY and CDR2 is SYGVKD. CDR3: CAIRQTGQGNEQYF. The CDR3 DNA sequence: TGTGCCATCAGGCAGACGGGACAGGGTAACGAGCAGTACTTC.

The J gene is TRBJ2-5, the V gene TRBV7-2, with 10 bases matching TRBD2. Losses at the gene ends were 4 bases for V and 1 base for J; bases not matched to a gene: 6. The CDR3 runs to 16 residues. CDR1 SGHTA and CDR2 FQGNSA come from the germline V gene. This chain's CDR3 is CASSSLAGGTQETQYF. DNA for the CDR3: TGTGCCAGCAGCTCGTTAGCGGGAGGTACCCAAGAGACCCAGTACTTC.

The rearrangement joins TRBV19 to TRBJ2-6, with 8 bases matching TRBD1. The CDR3 has 16 residues. The V and J ends lost 6 bases and 4 bases, in that order; junction bases with no gene match: 8. The V gene's germline CDR1 is LNHDA and CDR2 SQIVND (reference sequence). CDR3: CASRSQGVAGANVLTF. The CDR3 DNA reads TGTGCCAGTAGGTCACAGGGGGTAGCGGGGGCCAACGTCCTGACTTTC.

The chain uses TRBV5-6 and TRBJ2-1; TRBD2 might be the D (5 bases). The CDR3 spans 12 residues. V was trimmed by 2 bases and J by 10 bases, leaving 10 bases between them. Germline V gene sequence: CDR1 SGHDT, CDR2 YYEEEE. The CDR3 coding sequence is TGTGCCAGCAGCTTATGGACTGGGGAGCAGTTCTTC. Translating it yields CASSLWTGEQFF.

This rearrangement joins TRBV6-1 to TRBJ2-5, with TRBD2 as a possible D gene (6 bases). This CDR3 has 15 residues. V lost 3 bases and J 5 bases, leaving 16 bases between the germline ends. Germline assignment: CDR1 MNHNS and CDR2 SASEGT. As DNA, the CDR3 is TGTGCCAGCAGTGACACCGGGGGTAGTGGGGAGACCCAGTACTTC. It codes for CASSDTGGSGETQYF.

This chain links TRBV15 with TRBJ2-3; perhaps TRBD2 as D (6 bases). The ends were cut back, 7 bases at V and 4 bases at J, with 12 bases in the middle. CDR1 is LNHNV and CDR2 is YYDKDF in the germline V gene (reference sequence). CDR3 length: 13 residues. This CDR3 is CATKLRDADTQYF. Written as DNA, the CDR3 is TGTGCCACCAAATTGCGGGACGCAGATACGCAGTATTTT.

A remark on this clone: The junction differs from germline at one of its ends, possibly a read error. Other DNA variants within this sample encode the same CDR3. This chain connects TRBV5-1 to TRBJ2-3; TRBD2 aligns across 11 bases. Germline V CDR1 and CDR2: SGHRS, YFSETQ. This CDR3 is built from 15 residues. The CDR3 reads CASSLRLAGSDTQYF. Here the CDR3 DNA reads TGCGCCAGTAGCTTGAGACTAGCGGGAAGTGATACGCAGTATTTT.

This clone was seen a single time. J is TRBJ2-2 and V is TRBV4-1; 8 nucleotides align to TRBD2. Germline values: CDR1 MGHRA, CDR2 YSYEKL. This CDR3 is built from 15 residues. The junction had 11 bases not matched to a gene; V was cut back by 2 bases and J by 12 bases. The CDR3 DNA is TGCGCCAGCAGCCAACCCGGGGGGGGAGGGCCGCAGCTGTTTTTT. This encodes CASSQPGGGGPQLFF.

The chain uses TRBV14 and TRBJ2-7, with D possibly TRBD1 on 6 matching bases. The CDR3 runs 16 residues. Trimming cost V 0 bases and J 3 bases, with 15 bases left between them. The V gene's germline CDR1 is SGHDN and CDR2 FVKESK. CDR3 residues: CASSQEQGLRCYEQYV. In DNA, the CDR3 is TGTGCCAGCAGCCAAGAACAGGGTCTACGATGCTACGAGCAGTACGTC.

The chain links TRBV7-3 to TRBJ2-2, with D unclear. CDR3 size: 13 residues. In germline, CDR1 is SGHTA, CDR2 FQGTGA. V was cut by 5 bases and J by 4 bases, with 8 bases left in between. CDR3 residues: CASSQYPTGELFF. The CDR3 DNA is TGTGCCAGCAGCCAGTATCCCACCGGGGAGCTGTTTTTT.